The source of this TCR beta chain is a study of blood T cell repertoires in COVID-19. Overall study: The United States, Italy and Spain supplied acute and convalescent COVID-19 samples. T cells, B-cell-depleted T cells, or PBMCs supplied cDNA or gDNA.

CDR1 is SEHNR and CDR2 is FQNEAQ in the germline V gene (reference sequence). The ends lost 2 bases at V and 4 bases at J; junction bases unmatched: 9. The CDR3 spans 16 residues. In the authors' workflow: Estimated nucleated cell counts came from reference gene primer amplification. The protocol was immunoSEQ multiplex PCR, while the TCRdb copy is restricted to in-frame clones and leaves out a portion. V and J calls and clone size follow that table, whereas D and trimming were derived from the DNA. This sample carries about 72,000 clones, about nine tenths of them seen once, and the ten largest clones take approximately 11%.

The sequence was collected from a man between 65 and 85 years old with active or convalescent COVID-19. This rearrangement joins TRBV7-9 to TRBJ2-3; the match to TRBD2 covers 7 bases. The material sequenced was peripheral blood. Here the CDR3 DNA reads TGTGCCAGCAGCTTAAAGCCGGCGGGAGTTTCAGATACGCAGTATTTT. Encoded protein: CASSLKPAGVSDTQYF.